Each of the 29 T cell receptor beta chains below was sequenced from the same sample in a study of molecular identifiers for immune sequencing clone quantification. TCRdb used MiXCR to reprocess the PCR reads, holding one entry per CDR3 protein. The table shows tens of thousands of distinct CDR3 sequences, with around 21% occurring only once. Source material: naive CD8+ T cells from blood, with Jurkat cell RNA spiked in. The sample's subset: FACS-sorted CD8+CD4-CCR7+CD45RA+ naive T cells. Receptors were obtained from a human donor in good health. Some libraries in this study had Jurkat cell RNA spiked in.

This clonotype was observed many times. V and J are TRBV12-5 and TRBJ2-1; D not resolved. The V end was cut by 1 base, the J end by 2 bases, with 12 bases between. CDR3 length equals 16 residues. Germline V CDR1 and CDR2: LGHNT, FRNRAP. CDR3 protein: CASGLDQVGPYNEQFF. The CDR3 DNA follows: TGTGCTAGTGGTTTGGATCAAGTGGGCCCCTACAATGAGCAGTTCTTC.

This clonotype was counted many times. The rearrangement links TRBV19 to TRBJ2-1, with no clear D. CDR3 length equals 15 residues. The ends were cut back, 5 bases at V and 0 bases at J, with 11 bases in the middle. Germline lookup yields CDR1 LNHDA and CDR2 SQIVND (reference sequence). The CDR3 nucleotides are TGTGCCAGTAGTCTCTACCCCAGCTCCTACAATGAGCAGTTCTTC. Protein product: CASSLYPSSYNEQFF. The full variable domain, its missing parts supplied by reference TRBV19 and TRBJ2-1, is DGGITQSPKYLFRKEGQNVTLSCEQNLNHDAMYWYRQDPGQGLRLIYYSQIVNDFQKGDIAEGYSVSREKKESFPLTVTSAQKNPTAFYLCASSLYPSSYNEQFFGPGTRLTVL.

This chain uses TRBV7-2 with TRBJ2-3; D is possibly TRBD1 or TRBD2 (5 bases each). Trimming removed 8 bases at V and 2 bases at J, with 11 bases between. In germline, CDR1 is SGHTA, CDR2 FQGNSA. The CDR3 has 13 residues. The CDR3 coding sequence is TGTGCCAGCGGGGGAGACTACACAGATACGCAGTATTTT. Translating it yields CASGGDYTDTQYF.

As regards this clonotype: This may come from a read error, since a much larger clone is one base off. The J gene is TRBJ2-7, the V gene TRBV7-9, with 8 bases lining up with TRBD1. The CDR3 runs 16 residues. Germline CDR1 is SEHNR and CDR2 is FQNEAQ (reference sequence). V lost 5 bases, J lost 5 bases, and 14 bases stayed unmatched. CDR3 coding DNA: TGTGCCAGCAGCCCGTCAGTAGGGGACAGGCCCGACGAGCAGTACTTC. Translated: CASSPSVGDRPDEQYF.

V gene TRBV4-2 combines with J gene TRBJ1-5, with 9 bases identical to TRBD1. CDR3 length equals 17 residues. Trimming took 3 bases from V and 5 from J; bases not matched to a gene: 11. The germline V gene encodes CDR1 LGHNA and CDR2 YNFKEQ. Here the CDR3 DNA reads TGTGCCAGCAGCCACATTAACAGGGGGCGGAAGGATCAGCCCCAGCATTTT. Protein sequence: CASSHINRGRKDQPQHF.

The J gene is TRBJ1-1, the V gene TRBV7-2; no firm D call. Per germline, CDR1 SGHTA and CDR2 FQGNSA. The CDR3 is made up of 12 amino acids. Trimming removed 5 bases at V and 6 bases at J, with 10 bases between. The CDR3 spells CASSPGGAEAFF. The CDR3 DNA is TGTGCCAGCAGCCCCGGCGGCGCTGAAGCTTTCTTT. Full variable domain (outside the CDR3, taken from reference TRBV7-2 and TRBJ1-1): GAGVSQSPSNKVTEKGKDVELRCDPISGHTALYWYRQSLGQGLEFLIYFQGNSAPDKSGLPSDRFSAERTGGSVSTLTIQRTQQEDSAVYLCASSPGGAEAFFGQGTRLTVV.

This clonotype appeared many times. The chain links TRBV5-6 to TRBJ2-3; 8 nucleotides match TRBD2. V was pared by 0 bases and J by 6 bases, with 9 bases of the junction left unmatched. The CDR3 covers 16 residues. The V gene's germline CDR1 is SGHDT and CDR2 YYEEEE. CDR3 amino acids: CASSLAPGLVGDTQYF. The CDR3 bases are TGTGCCAGCAGCTTGGCGCCGGGACTAGTCGGTGATACGCAGTATTTT.

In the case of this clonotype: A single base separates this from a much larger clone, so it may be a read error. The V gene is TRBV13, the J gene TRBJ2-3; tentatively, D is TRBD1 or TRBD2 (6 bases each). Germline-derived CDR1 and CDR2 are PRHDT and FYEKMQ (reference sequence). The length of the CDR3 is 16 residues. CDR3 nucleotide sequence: TGTGCCAGCAGCTTAGGTGGGGGGCTGGGCACAGATGCGCAGTATTTT. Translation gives CASSLGGGLGTDAQYF.

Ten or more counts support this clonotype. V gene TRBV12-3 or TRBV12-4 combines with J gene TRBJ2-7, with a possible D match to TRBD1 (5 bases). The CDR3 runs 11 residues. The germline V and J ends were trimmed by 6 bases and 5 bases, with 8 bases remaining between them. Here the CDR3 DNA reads TGTGCCAGCAGGTCAGGGAACGAGCAGTACTTC. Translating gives CASRSGNEQYF.

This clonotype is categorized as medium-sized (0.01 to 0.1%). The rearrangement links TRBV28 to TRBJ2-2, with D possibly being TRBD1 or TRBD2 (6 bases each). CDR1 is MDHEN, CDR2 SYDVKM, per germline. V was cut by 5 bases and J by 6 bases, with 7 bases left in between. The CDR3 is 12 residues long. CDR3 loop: CASSRGAGELFF. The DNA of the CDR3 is TGTGCCAGCAGTAGGGGGGCCGGGGAGCTGTTTTTT.

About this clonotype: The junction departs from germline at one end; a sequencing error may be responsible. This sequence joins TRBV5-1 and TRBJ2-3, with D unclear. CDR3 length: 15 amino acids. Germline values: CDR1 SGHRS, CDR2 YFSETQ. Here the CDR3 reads CAGSRISSNTDTQYF. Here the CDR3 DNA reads TGCGCCGGCAGCCGGATCAGCAGCAACACAGATACGCAGTATTTT.

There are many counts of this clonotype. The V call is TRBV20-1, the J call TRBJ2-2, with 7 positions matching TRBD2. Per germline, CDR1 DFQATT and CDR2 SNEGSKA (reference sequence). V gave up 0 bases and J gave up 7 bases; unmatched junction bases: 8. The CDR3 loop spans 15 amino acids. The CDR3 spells CSARDVGREGGELFF. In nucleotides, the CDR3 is TGCAGTGCTAGAGATGTTGGCAGGGAGGGCGGGGAGCTGTTTTTT.

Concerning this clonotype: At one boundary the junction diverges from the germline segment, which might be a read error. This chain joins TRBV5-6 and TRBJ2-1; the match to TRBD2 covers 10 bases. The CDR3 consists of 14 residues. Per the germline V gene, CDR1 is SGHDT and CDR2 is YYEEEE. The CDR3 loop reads CAGSPGLAHNEQFF. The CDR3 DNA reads TGTGCCGGCAGCCCGGGACTAGCGCACAATGAGCAGTTCTTC.

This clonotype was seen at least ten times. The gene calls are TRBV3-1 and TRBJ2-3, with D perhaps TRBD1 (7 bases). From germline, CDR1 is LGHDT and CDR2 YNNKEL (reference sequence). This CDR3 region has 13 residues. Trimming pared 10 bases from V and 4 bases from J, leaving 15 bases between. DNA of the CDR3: TGTGCCACGGGAGAAGGGGGCCCAGATACGCAGTATTTT. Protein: CATGEGGPDTQYF.

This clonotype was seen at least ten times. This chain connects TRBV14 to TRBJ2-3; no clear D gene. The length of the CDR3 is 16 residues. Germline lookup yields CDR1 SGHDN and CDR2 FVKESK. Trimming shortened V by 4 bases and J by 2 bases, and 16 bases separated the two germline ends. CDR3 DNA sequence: TGTGCCAGCAGCCCCGGTGGTCGGCCCCTCACAGATACGCAGTATTTT. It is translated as CASSPGGRPLTDTQYF.

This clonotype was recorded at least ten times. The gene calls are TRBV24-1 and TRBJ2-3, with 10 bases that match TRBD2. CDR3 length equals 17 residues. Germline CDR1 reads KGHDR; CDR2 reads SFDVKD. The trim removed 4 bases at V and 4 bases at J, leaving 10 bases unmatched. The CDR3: CATSERLAGEGSDTQYF. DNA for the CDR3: TGTGCCACCAGTGAGAGACTAGCGGGTGAGGGGTCAGATACGCAGTATTTT.

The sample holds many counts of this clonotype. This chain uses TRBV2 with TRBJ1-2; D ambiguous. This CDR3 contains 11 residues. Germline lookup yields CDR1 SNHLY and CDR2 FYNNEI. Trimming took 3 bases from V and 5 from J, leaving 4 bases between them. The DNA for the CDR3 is TGTGCCAGCAGTGATACATATGGCTACACCTTC. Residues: CASSDTYGYTF.

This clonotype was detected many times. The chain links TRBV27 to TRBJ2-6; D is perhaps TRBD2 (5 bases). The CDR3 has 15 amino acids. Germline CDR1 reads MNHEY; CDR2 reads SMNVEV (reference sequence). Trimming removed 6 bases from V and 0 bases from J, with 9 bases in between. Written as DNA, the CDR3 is TGTGCCAGCAGCCCGGGGATCTCTGGGGCCAACGTCCTGACTTTC. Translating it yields CASSPGISGANVLTF.

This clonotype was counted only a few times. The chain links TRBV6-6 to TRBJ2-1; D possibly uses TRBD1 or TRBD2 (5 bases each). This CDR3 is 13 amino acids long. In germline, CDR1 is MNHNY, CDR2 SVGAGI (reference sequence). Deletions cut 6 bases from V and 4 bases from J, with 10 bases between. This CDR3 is CASSPGAYNEQFF. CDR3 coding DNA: TGTGCCAGCAGCCCCGGGGCTTACAATGAGCAGTTCTTC.

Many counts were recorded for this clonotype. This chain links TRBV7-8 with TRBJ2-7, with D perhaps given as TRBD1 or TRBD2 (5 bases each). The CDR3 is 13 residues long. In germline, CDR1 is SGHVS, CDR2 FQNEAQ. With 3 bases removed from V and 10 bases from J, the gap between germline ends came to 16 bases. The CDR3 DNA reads TGTGCCAGCAGCTTCGGTGGGGACGGAGAACAGTACTTC. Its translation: CASSFGGDGEQYF.

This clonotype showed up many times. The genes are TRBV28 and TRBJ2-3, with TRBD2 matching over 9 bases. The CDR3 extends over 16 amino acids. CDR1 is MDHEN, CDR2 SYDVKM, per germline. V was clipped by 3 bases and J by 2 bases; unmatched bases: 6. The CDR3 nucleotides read TGTGCCAGCAGTTTTCCCGCTAGCGGGACCACAGATACGCAGTATTTT. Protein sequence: CASSFPASGTTDTQYF.

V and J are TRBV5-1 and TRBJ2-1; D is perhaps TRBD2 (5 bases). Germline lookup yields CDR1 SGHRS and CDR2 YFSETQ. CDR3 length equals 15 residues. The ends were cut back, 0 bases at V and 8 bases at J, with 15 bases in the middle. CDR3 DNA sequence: TGCGCCAGCAGCTTGGACGGGGATTCGTCGGATGAGCAGTTCTTC. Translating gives CASSLDGDSSDEQFF.

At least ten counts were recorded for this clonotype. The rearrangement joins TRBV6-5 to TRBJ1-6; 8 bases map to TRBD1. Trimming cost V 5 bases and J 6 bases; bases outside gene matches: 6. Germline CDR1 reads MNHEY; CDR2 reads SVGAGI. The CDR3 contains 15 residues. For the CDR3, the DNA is TGTGCCAGCAGTCCGACGGGACAGGCTAATTCACCCCTCCACTTT. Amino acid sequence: CASSPTGQANSPLHF.

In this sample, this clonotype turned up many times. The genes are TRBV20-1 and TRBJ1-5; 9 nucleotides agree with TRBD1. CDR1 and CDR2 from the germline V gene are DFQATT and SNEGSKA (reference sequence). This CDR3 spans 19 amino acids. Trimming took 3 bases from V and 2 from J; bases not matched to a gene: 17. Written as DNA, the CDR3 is TGCAGTGCTAGCACGCCCGGATTCCGGGACAGGGAGGGCAATCAGCCCCAGCATTTT. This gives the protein CSASTPGFRDREGNQPQHF.

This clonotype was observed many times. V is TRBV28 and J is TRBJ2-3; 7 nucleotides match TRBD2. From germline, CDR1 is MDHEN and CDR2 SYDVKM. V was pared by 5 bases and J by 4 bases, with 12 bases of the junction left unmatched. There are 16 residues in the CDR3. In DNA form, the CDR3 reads TGTGCCAGCAGTAGGATGGGCGGGAGTGTGTCAGATACGCAGTATTTT. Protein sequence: CASSRMGGSVSDTQYF.

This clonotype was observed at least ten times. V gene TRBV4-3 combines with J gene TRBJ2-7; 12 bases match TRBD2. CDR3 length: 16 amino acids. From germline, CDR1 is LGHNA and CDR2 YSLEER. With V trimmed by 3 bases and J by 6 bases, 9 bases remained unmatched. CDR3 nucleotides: TGCGCCAGCAGCCATCGTACTAGCGGGAGGTTGGGCGAGCAGTACTTC. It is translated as CASSHRTSGRLGEQYF.

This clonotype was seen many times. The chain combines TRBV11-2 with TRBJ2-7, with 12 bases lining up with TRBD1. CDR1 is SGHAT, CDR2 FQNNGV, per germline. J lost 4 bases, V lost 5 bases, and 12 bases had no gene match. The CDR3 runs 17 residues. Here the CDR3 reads CASSPGTGGIVRYEQYF. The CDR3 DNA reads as TGTGCCAGCAGCCCGGGGACAGGGGGCATCGTTAGGTACGAGCAGTACTTC.

The chain's CDR3 is CSATLTPGTGFTDTQYF. The CDR3, as DNA: TGCAGTGCTACCCTCACTCCCGGGACAGGATTCACAGATACGCAGTATTTT. V is TRBV20-1 and J is TRBJ2-3; 8 bases match TRBD1. Trimming at V came to 4 bases and at J to 2 bases, leaving 14 bases not matched to a gene. The CDR3 sequence is 17 residues long. In germline, CDR1 is DFQATT, CDR2 SNEGSKA (reference sequence).

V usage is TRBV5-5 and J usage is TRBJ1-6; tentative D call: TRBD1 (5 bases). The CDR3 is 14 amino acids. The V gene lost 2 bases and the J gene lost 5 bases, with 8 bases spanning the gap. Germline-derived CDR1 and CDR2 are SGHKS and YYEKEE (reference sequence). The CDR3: CASSFQGHNSPLHF. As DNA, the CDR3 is TGTGCCAGCAGCTTTCAGGGTCATAATTCACCCCTCCACTTT. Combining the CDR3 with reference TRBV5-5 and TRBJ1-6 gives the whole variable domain DAGVTQSPTHLIKTRGQQVTLRCSPISGHKSVSWYQQVLGQGPQFIFQYYEKEERGRGNFPDRFSARQFPNYSSELNVNALLLGDSALYLCASSFQGHNSPLHFGNGTRLTVT.